This entry concerns a single T cell receptor (beta chain). Time point denoted: sample taken at primary tumor resection. This entry is derived from a study of spatial heterogeneity in lung cancer. Per germline, CDR1 SQVTM and CDR2 ANQGSEA. The CDR3 runs to 13 residues. V was shortened by 7 bases and J by 4 bases, with 13 bases between the two germline ends. One entry per CDR3 protein, called by TCRdb with MiXCR from the 5' RACE reads. The data show over 8,000 distinct CDR3 sequences, around 5.8% seen once. This clonotype was obtained from a male donor with early-stage non-small cell lung cancer. The material sequenced was normal lung tissue next to the tumor, taken at surgery. This chain connects TRBV29-1 to TRBJ2-2; D gene uncertain. In DNA form, the CDR3 reads TGCAGCGCTACGACCTCGGGCACCGGGGAGCTGTTTTTT. As protein: CSATTSGTGELFF.